One T cell receptor (beta chain) is described in this entry. As yet, its antigen is unknown. Generation of TCR beta libraries employed quantitative 5'-RACE incorporating molecular barcodes. Each CDR3 protein is one row after TCRdb ran MiXCR on the 5' RACE reads. The sample lists roughly 700,000 distinct CDR3 sequences, over 15% seen once, with 15% to 20% in the top ten. This entry comes from a study of CD8 T cells in ankylosing spondylitis. The V gene lost 5 bases and the J gene lost 2 bases, with 16 bases spanning the gap. CDR3 size: 17 residues. Germline CDR1 reads SGHVS; CDR2 reads FNYEAQ. General study findings and limits: CD8+ by phenotype, disease-linked clones were relatively rare in peripheral blood. Typical of ankylosing spondylitis blood, it appeared, was a TCR beta motif of under 10 highly homologous variants. Clones linked to disease were reported to show significant enrichment in matched ankylosing spondylitis synovial fluid. In the blood and synovial fluid of reactive arthritis, some motif variants had been previously reported.

The specimen sequenced was blood, either unsorted or a sorted T cell fraction (not recorded which). This chain uses TRBV7-6 with TRBJ1-6, with D possibly TRBD1 on 5 matching bases. The clonotype originates from a male donor with ankylosing spondylitis. The CDR3: CASSDSRDGTYNSPLHF. The CDR3 DNA is TGTGCCAGCAGCGACAGTCGAGATGGAACCTATAATTCACCCCTCCACTTT.